This T cell receptor (beta chain) stems from a study of T cell repertoires in aging, cancer and after chemotherapy. Study information: Glioblastoma patients receiving temozolomide-based therapy gave paired samples before and after chemotherapy.

Multiplex touch-down PCR with TRB-A/B primers amplified rearranged V-D-J TRB sequences. Each CDR3 protein gets one entry after TCRdb re-called the multiplex PCR reads with MiXCR. The sample lists just over 1,500 distinct CDR3 sequences, just over 20% occurring once. The CDR3 is made up of 17 amino acids. CDR1 and CDR2 (germline): LNHDA, SQIVND (reference sequence). Trimming cost V 8 bases and J 5 bases, with 24 bases left between them. By share of the sample, this clonotype is medium-sized. Amplification of TCR beta used genomic DNA extracted from peripheral blood. This clonotype was obtained from a human donor with a solid tumor. The specimen was blood. The V call is TRBV19, the J call TRBJ2-2, with a possible D match to TRBD1 (6 bases). The DNA of the CDR3 is TGTGCCAGTCGCCTTGGGACCCGAGGGGGAAGGACCGGGGAGCTGTTTTTT. Its protein is CASRLGTRGGRTGELFF.